These 10 T cell receptor beta chains were all obtained from the same sample, sequenced in a study of CD8 T cells in Susac syndrome. A quantity of about 0.5 to 1 ug RNA underwent reverse transcription using random hexamers. In TCRdb, the immunoSEQ multiplex PCR reads were re-called with MiXCR into one record per CDR3 protein. The sample contains about 120,000 distinct CDR3 sequences, 94% of which appear only once. Source material: CD4+ T cells from PBMCs. The receptors originated from a human donor in good health.

J is TRBJ1-1 and V is TRBV5-5; a possible D gene is TRBD1 (5 bases). The germline gives CDR1 SGHKS, CDR2 YYEKEE (reference sequence). The CDR3 spans 17 residues. V was cut by 7 bases and J by 1 base, with 23 bases left in between. The CDR3 sequence: CASANLQGVVRNTEAFF. The CDR3 DNA sequence: TGTGCCAGCGCTAACCTCCAGGGTGTCGTTCGGAACACTGAAGCTTTCTTT.

V gene TRBV6-5 combines with J gene TRBJ2-7, with D perhaps assigned TRBD1 or TRBD2 (6 bases each). CDR1 and CDR2 (germline): MNHEY, SVGAGI. This CDR3 contains 14 residues. Trimming removed 0 bases from V and 5 bases from J, with 11 bases in between. The CDR3 nucleotides read TGTGCCAGCAGTTACTCGGCCGGGGGCCACGAGCAGTACTTC. This sequence encodes CASSYSAGGHEQYF.

Regarding this clonotype: At one end, the junction sequence differs from germline, possibly due to a read error. V gene TRBV4-3 combines with J gene TRBJ2-1, with 13 bases identical to TRBD2. This CDR3 region has 15 residues. The germline CDR1 and CDR2 sequences are LGHNA and YSLEER. As DNA, the CDR3 is TGCGCCAGCAACCAACTAGCGGGAGGGCCTAATGAGCAGTTCTTC. As protein: CASNQLAGGPNEQFF.

The chain recombines TRBV18 with TRBJ2-5; D remains ambiguous. The CDR3 spans 13 residues. Trimming shortened V by 2 bases and J by 3 bases, and 7 bases separated the two germline ends. The germline CDR1 and CDR2 sequences are KGHSH and LQKENI. CDR3 in DNA: TGTGCCAGCTCACCAAGAGCCGAAGAGACCCAGTACTTC. It codes for CASSPRAEETQYF. Looking up the rest from reference TRBV18 and TRBJ2-5 gives the full variable domain: NAGVMQNPRHLVRRRGQEARLRCSPMKGHSHVYWYRQLPEEGLKFMVYLQKENIIDESGMPKERFSAEFPKEGPSILRIQQVVRGDSAAYFCASSPRAEETQYFGPGTRLLVL.

The rearrangement joins TRBV7-9 to TRBJ1-1; no clear D. Trimming pared 2 bases from V and 0 bases from J, leaving 7 bases between. CDR1 and CDR2 (germline): SEHNR, FQNEAQ (reference sequence). The CDR3 is 14 amino acids. The chain's CDR3 is CASSLLTMNTEAFF. DNA of the CDR3: TGTGCCAGCAGCTTACTTACCATGAACACTGAAGCTTTCTTT.

This rearrangement joins TRBV28 to TRBJ1-4; TRBD1 agrees at 7 bases. From germline, CDR1 is MDHEN and CDR2 SYDVKM. Trimming cost V 6 bases and J 7 bases; bases outside gene matches: 5. The CDR3 is 13 amino acids. Here the CDR3 reads CASRLGTVEKLFF. The CDR3 DNA is TGTGCCAGCAGGCTAGGGACAGTTGAAAAACTGTTTTTT. Drawing the rest from reference TRBV28 and TRBJ1-4, the complete variable domain is DVKVTQSSRYLVKRTGEKVFLECVQDMDHENMFWYRQDPGLGLRLIYFSYDVKMKEKGDIPEGYSVSREKKERFSLILESASTNQTSMYLCASRLGTVEKLFFGSGTQLSVL.

This clonotype has only one observation. This chain links TRBV4-1 with TRBJ2-2; D call uncertain. Germline assignment: CDR1 MGHRA and CDR2 YSYEKL. The CDR3 is 15 residues long. Trimming stripped 4 bases from V and 1 base from J, with 10 bases between. In DNA form, the CDR3 reads TGCGCCAGCAGCCTTCAAGGAGAGAACACCGGGGAGCTGTTTTTT. Its translation is CASSLQGENTGELFF.

This chain links TRBV12-3 or TRBV12-4 with TRBJ2-3; 12 positions match TRBD2. V shed 6 bases, J shed 2 bases, and the junction held 9 bases outside the gene matches. The CDR3 extends over 17 amino acids. CDR3 in amino acids: CASSLHLAGGTTDTQYF. CDR3 DNA sequence: TGTGCCAGCAGCTTACACCTAGCGGGAGGGACCACAGATACGCAGTATTTT.

The gene calls are TRBV20-1 and TRBJ2-5; D possibly corresponds to TRBD2 (7 bases). Germline V gene sequence: CDR1 DFQATT, CDR2 SNEGSKA (reference sequence). This CDR3 is 15 amino acids long. The V end lost 1 base, the J end lost 10 bases, and 22 bases lay between the germline ends. In DNA form, the CDR3 reads TGCAGTGCTAGAGTTCCGGGACTACCGAGGGGGGACCAGTACTTC. Translating gives CSARVPGLPRGDQYF.

This rearrangement joins TRBV7-9 to TRBJ1-1; D is unclear. There are 12 residues in the CDR3. The ends were cut back, 3 bases at V and 3 bases at J, with 5 bases in the middle. The germline V gene encodes CDR1 SEHNR and CDR2 FQNEAQ (reference sequence). The CDR3 spells CASSFSDTEAFF. The DNA of the CDR3 is TGTGCCAGCAGCTTTAGCGACACTGAAGCTTTCTTT.